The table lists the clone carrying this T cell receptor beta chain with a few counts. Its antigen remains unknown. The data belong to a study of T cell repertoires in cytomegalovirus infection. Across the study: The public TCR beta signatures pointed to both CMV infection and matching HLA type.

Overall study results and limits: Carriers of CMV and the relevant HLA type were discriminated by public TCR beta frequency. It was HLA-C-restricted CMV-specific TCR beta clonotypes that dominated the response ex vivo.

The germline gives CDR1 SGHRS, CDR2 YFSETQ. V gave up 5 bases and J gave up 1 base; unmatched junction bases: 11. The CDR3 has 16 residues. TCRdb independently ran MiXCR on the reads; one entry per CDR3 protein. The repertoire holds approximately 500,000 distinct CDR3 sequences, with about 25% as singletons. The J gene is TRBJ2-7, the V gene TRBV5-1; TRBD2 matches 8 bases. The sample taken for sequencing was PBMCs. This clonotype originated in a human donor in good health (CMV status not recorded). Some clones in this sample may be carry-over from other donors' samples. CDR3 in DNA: TGCGCCAGCAGTGCGGGACTAGGAGGGAATTCCTACGAGCAGTACTTC. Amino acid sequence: CASSAGLGGNSYEQYF.